The source of this T cell receptor (beta chain) is a study of T-cell memory formation after mild COVID-19. Study-level findings and limits: CD4+ contracting clones were mainly CM and EM; CD8+ ones, EMRA. Nothing showed for sure that second-wave clones peaking on day 37 were SARS-CoV-2 specific.

The CDR3 spans 13 residues. Germline CDR1 reads MNHNY; CDR2 reads SVGAGI (reference sequence). V lost 6 bases to trimming and J lost 2 bases, with 11 bases between them. Remarks on this clonotype: The antigen is unknown.

Constant-segment primers and 5'RACE yielded cDNA libraries for TCR alpha and TCR beta, each carrying sample barcodes and UMIs. Each CDR3 protein is one row after TCRdb ran MiXCR on the 5' RACE reads. The sample lists approximately 570,000 distinct CDR3 sequences, about a sixth occurring once. The rearrangement joins TRBV6-6 to TRBJ2-7; D unresolved. Material: PBMCs or a T cell subset sorted from them (not recorded which). The TCR sequence derives from an adult woman who had mild COVID-19 (a few samples of this study predate the infection). Cell type and time point are not known. The CDR3 protein is CASRPDGPYEQYF. In DNA, the CDR3 is TGTGCCAGCAGACCCGACGGGCCCTACGAGCAGTACTTC.